The 21 T cell receptor beta chains below all came from one sample that was sequenced in a study of CD8 T cells in ankylosing spondylitis (dated by TCRdb to the late 2010s). Their cognate antigens are unknown. The research as a whole found: A TCR beta motif made up of several highly homologous amino acid variants appeared to be characteristic of blood from ankylosing spondylitis patients.

Library generation was performed with 5' RACE. Sequencing was carried out with an Illumina HiSeq 2500. In-frame beta chains were kept once TCRdb had trimmed the public reads at Q25 with fastp and called clones with MiXCR. Rows matching on CDR3 protein sequence are summarized as one entry with the most common DNA and genes. The sample contains about 440,000 distinct CDR3 sequences, about a sixth of them found a single time. The biggest ten clones account for just over 1% of the sample. Material for sequencing was blood, either unsorted or a sorted T cell fraction (not recorded which). All receptors derive from a male donor with ankylosing spondylitis.

The chain couples TRBV6-5 to TRBJ1-4; the D is unclear. The CDR3 totals 17 residues. V dropped 4 bases and J dropped 3 bases, with 18 bases sitting between them. In germline, CDR1 is MNHEY, CDR2 SVGAGI. DNA of the CDR3: TGTGCCAGCAGTTCCCCCAAGAGTGGACGGGCTAATGAAAAACTGTTTTTT. Amino acids: CASSSPKSGRANEKLFF.

The rearrangement joins TRBV19 to TRBJ1-6, with TRBD1 as a possible D gene (6 bases). The CDR3 consists of 15 residues. Germline-derived CDR1 and CDR2 are LNHDA and SQIVND (reference sequence). With 9 bases removed from V and 5 bases from J, the gap between germline ends came to 17 bases. The CDR3: CASYGGGSDNSPLHF. The CDR3 nucleotides are TGTGCCAGCTACGGAGGGGGTTCGGATAATTCACCCCTCCACTTT. Full variable domain (outside the CDR3, taken from reference TRBV19 and TRBJ1-6): DGGITQSPKYLFRKEGQNVTLSCEQNLNHDAMYWYRQDPGQGLRLIYYSQIVNDFQKGDIAEGYSVSREKKESFPLTVTSAQKNPTAFYLCASYGGGSDNSPLHFGNGTRLTVT.

The chain has TRBV5-1 and TRBJ2-5, with a possible D match to TRBD2 (5 bases). From germline, CDR1 is SGHRS and CDR2 YFSETQ. The CDR3 is 16 amino acids. Trimming stripped 3 bases from V and 4 bases from J, with 19 bases between. CDR3 DNA: TGCGCCAGCAGCTGGGGTCTAGCTCCCCTCCCAGAGACCCAGTACTTC. Amino acids: CASSWGLAPLPETQYF.

This clonotype was counted between two and nine times. The V call is TRBV7-8, the J call TRBJ2-3; D unclear. With 0 bases removed from V and 2 bases from J, the gap between germline ends came to 9 bases. Germline assignment: CDR1 SGHVS and CDR2 FQNEAQ. This CDR3 is built from 15 residues. The chain's CDR3 is CASSLAGAVTDTQYF. The CDR3 DNA reads TGTGCCAGCAGCTTAGCGGGTGCCGTCACAGATACGCAGTATTTT.

This clonotype was counted many times. The V gene is TRBV7-6, the J gene TRBJ2-2; D gene unclear. The CDR3 runs to 14 residues. V was cut by 1 base and J by 1 base, with 4 bases left in between. Germline V CDR1 and CDR2: SGHVS, FNYEAQ. The CDR3: CASSLVGNTGELFF. The CDR3 bases are TGTGCCAGCAGCTTAGTGGGGAACACCGGGGAGCTGTTTTTT.

This clonotype was recorded many times. The rearrangement links TRBV9 to TRBJ2-1; TRBD1 aligns across 7 bases. CDR3 length: 15 amino acids. After removal of 2 bases from V and 8 bases from J, the junction contained 10 bases not matched to a gene. Germline V gene lookup returns CDR1 SGDLS and CDR2 YYNGEE. The CDR3 protein is CASSVQTGSSYEQFF. In nucleotides, the CDR3 is TGTGCCAGCAGCGTCCAGACAGGGAGTTCGTATGAGCAGTTCTTC.

This clonotype has only a few counts. The J gene is TRBJ2-1, the V gene TRBV27; D gene uncertain. The CDR3 covers 13 residues. CDR1 and CDR2 (germline): MNHEY, SMNVEV (reference sequence). V shed 3 bases and J shed 4 bases, with 7 bases lying between them. The CDR3, as DNA: TGTGCCAGCAGTTTGAGGCTTTACAATGAGCAGTTCTTC. Protein: CASSLRLYNEQFF.

This chain joins TRBV3-1 and TRBJ1-5; D call uncertain. The CDR3 extends over 14 amino acids. The V gene lost 2 bases and the J gene lost 1 base, with 6 bases spanning the gap. CDR1 LGHDT and CDR2 YNNKEL come from the germline V gene (reference sequence). In DNA form, the CDR3 reads TGTGCCAGCAGCCAACTGCCCAGCAATCAGCCCCAGCATTTT. This gives the protein CASSQLPSNQPQHF.

This clonotype was counted many times. The chain employs TRBV20-1 and TRBJ1-1; D call uncertain. The CDR3 loop spans 12 amino acids. The V end lost 3 bases, the J end lost 1 base, and 6 bases lay between the germline ends. From germline, CDR1 is DFQATT and CDR2 SNEGSKA (reference sequence). CDR3 sequence: CSASRQNTEAFF. In DNA, the CDR3 is TGCAGTGCTAGCCGACAGAACACTGAAGCTTTCTTT.

This clonotype occurred a few times. V usage is TRBV27 and J usage is TRBJ1-1, with D maybe TRBD1 (5 bases). Trimming stripped 4 bases from V and 1 base from J, with 13 bases between. The CDR3 totals 15 residues. The germline V gene encodes CDR1 MNHEY and CDR2 SMNVEV (reference sequence). The CDR3 coding sequence is TGTGCCAGCAGTTCTCGGACGAGGGGGAACACTGAAGCTTTCTTT. Amino acid sequence: CASSSRTRGNTEAFF.

The J gene is TRBJ2-7, the V gene TRBV7-9; possible D gene TRBD1, 6 bases. CDR3 length: 14 amino acids. CDR1 is SEHNR, CDR2 FQNEAQ, per germline (reference sequence). Between the trimmed V and J ends, which lost 5 bases and 5 bases, there was a span of 16 bases. The CDR3 DNA sequence: TGTGCCAGCAGCCGAGAACAGGGCTCACACGAGCAGTACTTC. Protein: CASSREQGSHEQYF.

The rearrangement links TRBV7-9 to TRBJ1-2; D is possibly TRBD1 (5 bases). With 5 bases removed from V and 1 base from J, the gap between germline ends came to 17 bases. This CDR3 contains 16 residues. Germline lookup yields CDR1 SEHNR and CDR2 FQNEAQ (reference sequence). In nucleotides, the CDR3 is TGTGCCAGCAGCCCGGGGGGTGCGGACATTAACTATGGCTACACCTTC. It yields the protein CASSPGGADINYGYTF.

As DNA, the CDR3 is TGCAGTGCTCCCCGGGACAGCTTTTATGGCTACACCTTC. Protein sequence: CSAPRDSFYGYTF. The chain combines TRBV20-1 with TRBJ1-2, with TRBD1 matching over 7 bases. Germline V gives CDR1 DFQATT, CDR2 SNEGSKA (reference sequence). V shed 5 bases and J 5 bases; nucleotides not matched to a gene: 8. The CDR3 is made up of 13 amino acids.

In this sample, this clonotype turned up once. The chain carries TRBV30 and TRBJ2-3; 7 positions agree with TRBD1. This CDR3 region has 15 residues. With V trimmed by 0 bases and J by 4 bases, 7 bases remained unmatched. The germline V gene encodes CDR1 GTSNPN and CDR2 SVGIG (reference sequence). The CDR3 nucleotides are TGTGCCTGGAGTGTTCAGGGGGTGCGCGCAGATACGCAGTATTTT. Translation gives CAWSVQGVRADTQYF.

The rearrangement joins TRBV20-1 to TRBJ2-7, with TRBD1 matching over 9 bases. The junction had 13 bases not matched to a gene; V was cut back by 5 bases and J by 5 bases. The CDR3 sequence is 15 residues long. The V gene's germline CDR1 is DFQATT and CDR2 SNEGSKA (reference sequence). In nucleotides, the CDR3 is TGCAGTGCTCCCACCCCGGACAGGGGACACGACGAGCAGTACTTC. Protein: CSAPTPDRGHDEQYF.

This clonotype was seen at least ten times. V is TRBV10-3 and J is TRBJ1-2; D may be TRBD1 (6 bases). The CDR3 loop spans 14 amino acids. Trimming removed 6 bases from V and 1 base from J, with 12 bases in between. Germline V gene data show CDR1 as ENHRY and CDR2 as SYGVKD. The DNA of the CDR3 is TGTGCCATCAGCAAGGACAGAGATAACTATGGCTACACCTTC. Translation: CAISKDRDNYGYTF.

This clonotype occurred many times. The chain carries TRBV5-1 and TRBJ2-4; possible D gene TRBD2, 5 bases. The germline V and J ends were trimmed by 2 bases and 3 bases, with 9 bases remaining between them. The CDR3 is 14 residues long. In germline, CDR1 is SGHRS, CDR2 YFSETQ. The CDR3 protein is CASSFLGSKNIQYF. The CDR3 DNA is TGCGCCAGCAGCTTTTTGGGGAGCAAAAACATTCAGTACTTC.

V usage is TRBV6-1 and J usage is TRBJ2-1; 7 bases map to TRBD1. The CDR3 has 19 amino acids. The germline gives CDR1 MNHNS, CDR2 SASEGT. The J segment lost 4 bases and the V segment lost 6 bases, leaving 21 bases of the junction unmatched. DNA for the CDR3: TGTGCCAGCAGCCTACAAAGGGGGCATTCGGGACAGAGATACAATGAGCAGTTCTTC. It codes for CASSLQRGHSGQRYNEQFF.

This rearrangement joins TRBV29-1 to TRBJ1-1; 8 bases agree with TRBD1. The J segment lost 0 bases and the V segment lost 7 bases, leaving 4 bases of the junction unmatched. The germline CDR1 and CDR2 sequences are SQVTM and ANQGSEA. The CDR3 totals 13 residues. CDR3 sequence reads: CSGKQGVNTEAFF. The CDR3 DNA follows: TGCAGCGGAAAACAGGGGGTGAACACTGAAGCTTTCTTT.

The gene calls are TRBV28 and TRBJ2-3; TRBD1 agrees at 7 bases. CDR3 size: 17 residues. The germline CDR1 and CDR2 sequences are MDHEN and SYDVKM. V lost 4 bases to trimming and J lost 1 base; unmatched junction nucleotides: 11. The CDR3 coding sequence is TGTGCCAGCAGTTCCCACAGGGGTCTCTGGGGCACAGATACGCAGTATTTT. Translating it yields CASSSHRGLWGTDTQYF.

This clonotype was seen only a few times. This chain links TRBV12-3 or TRBV12-4 with TRBJ1-2; TRBD1 matches at 7 bases. There are 13 residues in the CDR3. V dropped 6 bases and J dropped 8; count of bases not matched to a gene: 9. The CDR3 loop is CASRTDRVRGYTF. DNA for the CDR3: TGTGCCAGCAGAACTGACAGGGTCCGGGGCTACACCTTC.